This T cell receptor beta chain was captured in a study of CD8 T cells in ankylosing spondylitis. Study conclusions and caveats: A TCR beta motif made of several highly homologous variants seemed typical of ankylosing spondylitis blood. Some motif variants were previously reported in reactive arthritis synovial fluid and blood. Disease-linked clones reportedly showed significant enrichment in matched ankylosing spondylitis synovial fluid.

With V trimmed by 1 base and J by 11 bases, 4 bases remained unmatched. This CDR3 spans 13 amino acids. Looked up from germline, CDR1 is MNHNS and CDR2 is SASEGT. As for this clonotype: The antigen is undetermined.

TCRdb used MiXCR to reprocess the 5' RACE reads, holding one entry per CDR3 protein. The table lists about 250,000 distinct CDR3 sequences, 20% to 30% of them singletons. The source material was blood, either unsorted or a sorted T cell fraction (not recorded which). The chain links TRBV6-1 to TRBJ1-4; 7 nucleotides line up with TRBD1. This TCR derives from a male donor with ankylosing spondylitis or in good health (not recorded which). The CDR3 coding sequence is TGTGCCAGCAGTGAAGTGCCCAGGGGGAAACTGTTTTTT. It translates to CASSEVPRGKLFF.